Below are 3 T cell receptor beta chains sequenced from a single sample in a study of Ad26.COV2.S vaccination and SARS-CoV-2 variants. Treatment defined: around 19 received Ad26.COV2.S at low or high dose, single or two shots; about 5 received placebo; per-sample allocation not given. Samples were taken on day 63 after the first vaccine or placebo injection. Clones were read by immunoSEQ multiplex PCR, and TCRdb kept only the in-frame ones, dropping some. The sample includes about 280,000 clones, more than 75% of them seen just once. Sample: peripheral blood, taken in a trial of Ad26.COV2.S vaccine versus placebo. All receptors derive from a person between 18 and 59 years old who received the Ad26.COV2.S COVID-19 vaccine or a placebo.

The chain recombines TRBV5-1 with TRBJ2-5; D call uncertain. CDR3 length: 12 residues. Per germline, CDR1 SGHRS and CDR2 YFSETQ. V was cut by 9 bases and J by 7 bases, with 16 bases left in between. DNA for the CDR3: TGCGCCACCGCAGCCTCTACCGGGACCCAGTACTTC. Its protein product is CATAASTGTQYF. The complete variable domain, with remaining parts taken from reference TRBV5-1 and TRBJ2-5, reads KAGVTQTPRYLIKTRGQQVTLSCSPISGHRSVSWYQQTPGQGLQFLFEYFSETQRNKGNFPGRFSGRQFSNSRSEMNVSTLELGDSALYLCATAASTGTQYFGPGTRLLVL.

In regard to this clone: The sample contains more than one DNA sequence encoding this CDR3. The V and J genes are TRBV5-4 and TRBJ1-4; D unclear. Trimming shortened V by 3 bases and J by 0 bases, and 6 bases separated the two germline ends. The CDR3 contains 14 residues. Germline V gives CDR1 SGHNT, CDR2 YYREEE (reference sequence). CDR3 region: CASSSGATNEKLFF. The CDR3 DNA is TGTGCCAGCAGCTCCGGTGCAACTAATGAAAAACTGTTTTTT.

This chain uses TRBV2 with TRBJ1-6; D remains ambiguous. CDR1 and CDR2 (germline): SNHLY, FYNNEI. The CDR3 is 15 amino acids. V dropped 6 bases and J dropped 0 bases, with 9 bases sitting between them. The CDR3 DNA reads as TGTGCCAGCAGGGCGTCCAGCTCCTATAATTCACCCCTCCACTTT. Protein sequence: CASRASSSYNSPLHF.